This record looks at one TCR beta chain sequence and its context. What this receptor recognizes is not known. It has no much larger one-base neighbor in the sample; base qualities were not kept. The data are from a study of patients and donors after allogeneic stem cell transplantation (dated by TCRdb to 2018 to 2020). Library preparation used RT-PCR. The instrument given in TCRdb is NextSeq 550. The public reads were quality trimmed at Q25 with fastp and then assembled into clones with MiXCR by TCRdb, keeping productive beta chains. Rows with a matching CDR3 protein are joined into one entry that keeps the most common DNA and genes. The sample table shows 100,000 to 120,000 distinct CDR3 sequences, and 35% are seen once. Around 26% of the sample comes from the top ten. The CDR3 covers 14 residues, taking in both the cysteine and the phenylalanine. The CDR3 DNA has 42 bases and is translated from base 1. A distance of 12 bases separates the germline ends of V and J, which lose 2 bases and 4 bases respectively. The germline V gene provides CDR1 ENHRY and CDR2 SYGVKD.

The receptor comes from a human donor who was either an allogeneic HSCT recipient or a stem cell or donor lymphocyte infusion donor (not recorded which). It is not recorded whose cells these are; they may come from a transplant donor. The specimen was blood, either unsorted or a sorted T cell fraction (not recorded which). The sequence is built from TRBV10-3 and TRBJ2-7; a tentative D match to TRBD1 spans 5 bases. In nucleotides, the sequence is TGTGCCATCAGTGAGGACAGTAATCTGTACGAGCAGTACTTC. This sequence encodes CAISEDSNLYEQYF.